Listed below are T cell receptor beta chains from one sample, sequenced in a study of cytomegalovirus exposure and HLA in healthy donors. Assay: immunoSEQ multiplex PCR; the TCRdb copy retains only in-frame clones and omits some. The sample has approximately 210,000 clones; 82% are singletons. Sequencing was done on a sample of PBMCs. The source is a man aged 35 to 55 in good health and CMV-seropositive. Each CDR3 is given with its conserved first and last residue. The order of the fields is CDR3 DNA, CDR3 protein, D gene, V gene, clone size, J gene. D genes are given only for firm matches. A clone size is listed for some rows: how often the clone was seen (once, few, many), or a class if it is expanded.

cdr3_nt: TGTGCCAGTAGTCCACTACAGGCCGCCCAGGGCTACACCTTC; cdr3_aa: CASSPLQAAQGYTF; d_call: NA; v_call: TRBV19; clone_size: NA; j_call: TRBJ1-2
cdr3_nt: TGTTCCAGCCTCAGTCGGGAAGCTAACTATGGCTACACCTTC; cdr3_aa: CSSLSREANYGYTF; d_call: NA; v_call: TRBV7-9; clone_size: NA; j_call: TRBJ1-2
cdr3_nt: TGCAGCGTTGGGGGGGACTACGAGCAGTACTTC; cdr3_aa: CSVGGDYEQYF; d_call: NA; v_call: TRBV29-1; clone_size: NA; j_call: TRBJ2-7
cdr3_nt: TGTGCCATCCGGGACACCTTCTATGGCTACACCTTC; cdr3_aa: CAIRDTFYGYTF; d_call: NA; v_call: TRBV27; clone_size: few; j_call: TRBJ1-2
cdr3_nt: TGTGCCAGCAGCAGAATCAGGGGAACCCACGAGCAGTACTTC; cdr3_aa: CASSRIRGTHEQYF; d_call: NA; v_call: TRBV6-7; clone_size: NA; j_call: TRBJ2-7
cdr3_nt: TGTGCCAGCAGCTTAACCGGGACTAGCGGGAGGTTTGGCAATGAGCAGTTCTTC; cdr3_aa: CASSLTGTSGRFGNEQFF; d_call: TRBD2; v_call: TRBV7-9; clone_size: NA; j_call: TRBJ2-1
cdr3_nt: TGTGCCAGCAGCGTATCGGGGAGCGGGCCTACCTACAATGAGCAGTTCTTC; cdr3_aa: CASSVSGSGPTYNEQFF; d_call: NA; v_call: TRBV9; clone_size: NA; j_call: TRBJ2-1
cdr3_nt: TGCAGCGTGCAGTCAGATCCGAACACTGAAGCTTTCTTT; cdr3_aa: CSVQSDPNTEAFF; d_call: NA; v_call: TRBV29-1; clone_size: few; j_call: TRBJ1-1
cdr3_nt: TGTGCCAGCAGCTTAGTCGGGGGACTAGCGGGAGACGAAGAGACCCAGTACTTC; cdr3_aa: CASSLVGGLAGDEETQYF; d_call: TRBD2; v_call: TRBV7-3; clone_size: NA; j_call: TRBJ2-5
cdr3_nt: TGTGCCAGCAGCTTTCTGTCTGGAAACACCATATATTTT; cdr3_aa: CASSFLSGNTIYF; d_call: NA; v_call: TRBV5-4; clone_size: few; j_call: TRBJ1-3
cdr3_nt: TGCGCCAGCAGCCAGACGGGACAGGAAACAGATACGCAGTATTTT; cdr3_aa: CASSQTGQETDTQYF; d_call: TRBD1; v_call: TRBV4-1; clone_size: NA; j_call: TRBJ2-3
cdr3_nt: TGTGCCAGCAGCTTAAAGGGACTAGCGGGGAACAATGAGCAGTTCTTC; cdr3_aa: CASSLKGLAGNNEQFF; d_call: TRBD2; v_call: TRBV7-9; clone_size: NA; j_call: TRBJ2-1
cdr3_nt: TGTGCCAGCAGCTTAGAGACTAGCGTGACGTCCTACGAGCAGTACTTC; cdr3_aa: CASSLETSVTSYEQYF; d_call: TRBD2; v_call: TRBV7-6; clone_size: NA; j_call: TRBJ2-7